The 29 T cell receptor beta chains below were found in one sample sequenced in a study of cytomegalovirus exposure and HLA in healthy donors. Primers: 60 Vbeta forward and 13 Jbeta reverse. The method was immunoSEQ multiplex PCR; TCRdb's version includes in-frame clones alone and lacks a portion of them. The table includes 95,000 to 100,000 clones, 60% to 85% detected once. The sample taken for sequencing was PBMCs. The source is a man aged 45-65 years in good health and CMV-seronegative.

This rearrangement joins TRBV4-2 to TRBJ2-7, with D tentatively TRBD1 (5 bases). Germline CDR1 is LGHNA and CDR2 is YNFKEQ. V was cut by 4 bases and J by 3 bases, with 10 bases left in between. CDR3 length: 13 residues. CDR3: CASSPQASYEQYF. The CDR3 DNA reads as TGTGCCAGCAGCCCACAGGCGAGCTACGAGCAGTACTTC.

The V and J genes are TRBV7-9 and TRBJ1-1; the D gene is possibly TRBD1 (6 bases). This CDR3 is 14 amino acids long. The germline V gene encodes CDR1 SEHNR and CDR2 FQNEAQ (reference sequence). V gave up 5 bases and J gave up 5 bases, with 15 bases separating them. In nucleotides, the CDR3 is TGTGCCAGCAGCCCACAACAGGGAAATACTGAAGCTTTCTTT. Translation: CASSPQQGNTEAFF.

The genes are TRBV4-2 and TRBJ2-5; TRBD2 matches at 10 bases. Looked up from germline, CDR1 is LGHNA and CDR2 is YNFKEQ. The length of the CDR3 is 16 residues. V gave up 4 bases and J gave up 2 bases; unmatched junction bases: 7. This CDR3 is CASSPTGTSAQETQYF. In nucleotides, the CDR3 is TGTGCCAGCAGCCCAACCGGGACTAGCGCTCAAGAGACCCAGTACTTC.

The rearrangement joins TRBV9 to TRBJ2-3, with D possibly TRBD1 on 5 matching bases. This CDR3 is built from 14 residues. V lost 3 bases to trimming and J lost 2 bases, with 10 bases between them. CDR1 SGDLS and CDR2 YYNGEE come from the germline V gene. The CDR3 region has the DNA TGTGCCAGCAGCGGTGGGGCGACCACAGATACGCAGTATTTT. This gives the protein CASSGGATTDTQYF.

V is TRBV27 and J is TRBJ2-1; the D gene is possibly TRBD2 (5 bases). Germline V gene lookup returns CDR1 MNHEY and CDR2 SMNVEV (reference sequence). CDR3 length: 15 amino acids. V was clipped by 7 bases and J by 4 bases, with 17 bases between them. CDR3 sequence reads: CASKKGSSRYNEQFF. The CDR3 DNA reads TGTGCCAGCAAAAAAGGGTCTAGCCGGTACAATGAGCAGTTCTTC.

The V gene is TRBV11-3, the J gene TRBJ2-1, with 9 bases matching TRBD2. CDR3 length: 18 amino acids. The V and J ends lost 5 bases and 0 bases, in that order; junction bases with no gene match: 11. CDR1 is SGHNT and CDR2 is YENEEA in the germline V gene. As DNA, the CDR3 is TGTGCCAGCAGCGCCCGAGCGGTAGCGGGAGACTCCTACAATGAGCAGTTCTTC. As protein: CASSARAVAGDSYNEQFF. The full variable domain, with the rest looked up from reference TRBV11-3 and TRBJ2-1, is EAGVVQSPRYKIIEKKQPVAFWCNPISGHNTLYWYLQNLGQGPELLIRYENEEAVDDSQLPKDRFSAERLKGVDSTLKIQPAELGDSAVYLCASSARAVAGDSYNEQFFGPGTRLTVL.

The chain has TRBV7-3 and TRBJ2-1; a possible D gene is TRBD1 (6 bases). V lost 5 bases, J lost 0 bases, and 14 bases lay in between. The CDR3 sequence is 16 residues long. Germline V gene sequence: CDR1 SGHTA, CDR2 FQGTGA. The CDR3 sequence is CASSLEGGSSYNEQFF. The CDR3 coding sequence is TGTGCCAGCAGCCTCGAAGGGGGTAGCTCCTACAATGAGCAGTTCTTC.

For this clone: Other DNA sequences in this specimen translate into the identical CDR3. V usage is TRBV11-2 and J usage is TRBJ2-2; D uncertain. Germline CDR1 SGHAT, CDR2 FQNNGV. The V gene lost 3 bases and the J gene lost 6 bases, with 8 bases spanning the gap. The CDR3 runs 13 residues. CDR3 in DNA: TGTGCCAGCAGCTTCCTAGAGGCCGGGGAGCTGTTTTTT. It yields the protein CASSFLEAGELFF.

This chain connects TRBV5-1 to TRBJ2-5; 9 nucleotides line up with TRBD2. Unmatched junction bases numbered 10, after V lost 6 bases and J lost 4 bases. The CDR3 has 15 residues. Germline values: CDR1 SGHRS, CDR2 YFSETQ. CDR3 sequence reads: CASINMGGRGETQYF. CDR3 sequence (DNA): TGCGCCAGCATCAACATGGGCGGGAGGGGAGAGACCCAGTACTTC.

CDR3 in amino acids: CASSSDRDGRNTEAFF. CDR3 DNA sequence: TGTGCCAGCAGTTCGGACAGGGATGGGAGGAACACTGAAGCTTTCTTT. The chain joins TRBV27 to TRBJ1-1; TRBD1 aligns across 8 bases. The germline CDR1 and CDR2 sequences are MNHEY and SMNVEV (reference sequence). The CDR3 runs 16 residues. V shed 4 bases and J 1 base; nucleotides not matched to a gene: 8.

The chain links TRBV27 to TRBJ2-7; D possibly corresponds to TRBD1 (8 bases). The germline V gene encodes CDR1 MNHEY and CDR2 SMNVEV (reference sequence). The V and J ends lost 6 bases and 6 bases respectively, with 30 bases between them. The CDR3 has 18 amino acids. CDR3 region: CASSRNRGAASGAGEQYF. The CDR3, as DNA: TGTGCCAGCAGCCGTAACAGGGGGGCGGCGAGCGGGGCTGGCGAGCAGTACTTC.

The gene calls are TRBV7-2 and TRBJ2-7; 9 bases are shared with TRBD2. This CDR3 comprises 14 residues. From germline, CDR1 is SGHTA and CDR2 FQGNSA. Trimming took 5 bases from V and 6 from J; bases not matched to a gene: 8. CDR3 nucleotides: TGTGCCAGCAGCACAGCTAGCGGGAATCGCGAGCAGTACTTC. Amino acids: CASSTASGNREQYF.

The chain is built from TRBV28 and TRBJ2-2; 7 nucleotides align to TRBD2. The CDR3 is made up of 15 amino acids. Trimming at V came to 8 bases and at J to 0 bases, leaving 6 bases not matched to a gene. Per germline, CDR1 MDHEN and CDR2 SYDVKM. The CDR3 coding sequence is TGTGCCAGCGGCATTAGCGGGTCGAACACCGGGGAGCTGTTTTTT. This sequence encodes CASGISGSNTGELFF.

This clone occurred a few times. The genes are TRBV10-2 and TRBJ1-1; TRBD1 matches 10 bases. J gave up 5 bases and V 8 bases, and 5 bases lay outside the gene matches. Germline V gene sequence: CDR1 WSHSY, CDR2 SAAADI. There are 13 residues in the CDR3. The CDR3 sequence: CASGRQGATEAFF. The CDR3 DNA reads TGCGCCAGCGGAAGACAGGGGGCTACTGAAGCTTTCTTT.

In DNA form, the CDR3 reads TGTGCCAGCAGCCTACCGTGGACAGGGTGGGATGGCTACACCTTC. Protein product: CASSLPWTGWDGYTF. The chain links TRBV7-2 to TRBJ1-2; TRBD1 agrees at 8 bases. The CDR3 is 15 amino acids. Germline assignment: CDR1 SGHTA and CDR2 FQGNSA. After removal of 5 bases from V and 6 bases from J, the junction contained 11 bases not matched to a gene.

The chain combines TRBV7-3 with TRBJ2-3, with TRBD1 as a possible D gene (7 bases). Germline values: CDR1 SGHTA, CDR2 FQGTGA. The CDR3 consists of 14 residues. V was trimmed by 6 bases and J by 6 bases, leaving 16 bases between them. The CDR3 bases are TGTGCCAGCAGACAGGGGACTGCCGGGGATACGCAGTATTTT. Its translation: CASRQGTAGDTQYF.

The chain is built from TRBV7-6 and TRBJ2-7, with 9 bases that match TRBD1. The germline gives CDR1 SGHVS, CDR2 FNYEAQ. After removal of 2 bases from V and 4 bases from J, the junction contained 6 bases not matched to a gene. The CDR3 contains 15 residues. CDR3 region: CASSLSDRGEYEQYF. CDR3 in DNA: TGTGCCAGCAGCTTATCGGACAGGGGAGAGTACGAGCAGTACTTC.

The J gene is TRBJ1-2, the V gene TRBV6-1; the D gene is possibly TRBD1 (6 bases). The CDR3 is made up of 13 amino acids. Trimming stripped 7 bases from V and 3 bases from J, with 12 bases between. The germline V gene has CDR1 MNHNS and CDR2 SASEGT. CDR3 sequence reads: CASKGELYYGYTF. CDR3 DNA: TGTGCCAGCAAGGGGGAATTGTACTATGGCTACACCTTC.

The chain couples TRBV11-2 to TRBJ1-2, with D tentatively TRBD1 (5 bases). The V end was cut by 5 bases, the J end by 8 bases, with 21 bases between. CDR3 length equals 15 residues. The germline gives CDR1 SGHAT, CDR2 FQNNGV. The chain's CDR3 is CASSPSQGLRTGYTF. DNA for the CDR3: TGTGCCAGCAGCCCCTCCCAGGGACTCCGGACCGGCTACACCTTC.

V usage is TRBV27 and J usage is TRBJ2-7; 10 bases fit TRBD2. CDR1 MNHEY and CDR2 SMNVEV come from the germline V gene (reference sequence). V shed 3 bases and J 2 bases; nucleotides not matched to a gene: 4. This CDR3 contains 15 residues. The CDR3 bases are TGTGCCAGCAGTTTCGTACTAGCGGGAACCTACGAGCAGTACTTC. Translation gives CASSFVLAGTYEQYF.

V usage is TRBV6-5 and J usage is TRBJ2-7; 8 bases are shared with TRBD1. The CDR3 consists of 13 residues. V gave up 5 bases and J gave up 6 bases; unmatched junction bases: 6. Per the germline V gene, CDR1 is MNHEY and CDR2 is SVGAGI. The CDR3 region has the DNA TGTGCCAGCAGTACGGACAGGGAAAGCGAGCAGTACTTC. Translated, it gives CASSTDRESEQYF.

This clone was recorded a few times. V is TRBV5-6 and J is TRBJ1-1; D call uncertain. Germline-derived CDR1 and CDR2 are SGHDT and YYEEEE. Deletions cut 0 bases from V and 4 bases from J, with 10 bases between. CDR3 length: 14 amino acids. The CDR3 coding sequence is TGTGCCAGCAGCTTGGGAAGAGGAGGCACTGAAGCTTTCTTT. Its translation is CASSLGRGGTEAFF.

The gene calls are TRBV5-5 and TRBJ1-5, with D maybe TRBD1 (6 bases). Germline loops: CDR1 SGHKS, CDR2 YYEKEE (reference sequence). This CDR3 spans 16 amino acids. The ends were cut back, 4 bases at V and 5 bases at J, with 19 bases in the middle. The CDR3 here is CASSPYGGAGDQPQHF. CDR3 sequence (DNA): TGTGCCAGCAGCCCTTACGGGGGGGCAGGAGATCAGCCCCAGCATTTT.

The CDR3 protein is CASRVGGGNSYTQYF. The CDR3 DNA sequence: TGTGCCAGCAGAGTCGGGGGTGGGAATTCATATACGCAGTATTTT. This rearrangement joins TRBV6-1 to TRBJ2-3; possibly TRBD2 for D (6 bases). The germline V gene encodes CDR1 MNHNS and CDR2 SASEGT. CDR3 length: 15 amino acids. Deletions cut 6 bases from V and 7 bases from J, with 20 bases between.

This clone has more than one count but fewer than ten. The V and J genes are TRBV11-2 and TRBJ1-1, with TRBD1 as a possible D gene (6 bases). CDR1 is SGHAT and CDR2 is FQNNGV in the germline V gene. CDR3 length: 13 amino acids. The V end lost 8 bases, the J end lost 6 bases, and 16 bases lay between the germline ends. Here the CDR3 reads CASESNREAEAFF. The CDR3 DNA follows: TGTGCCAGCGAATCCAACAGGGAAGCTGAAGCTTTCTTT.

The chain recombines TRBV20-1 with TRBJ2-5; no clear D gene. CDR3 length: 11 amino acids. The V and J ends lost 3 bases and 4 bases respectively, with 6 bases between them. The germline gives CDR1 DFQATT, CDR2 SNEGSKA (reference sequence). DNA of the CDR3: TGCAGTGCTAGTATTCTAGAGACCCAGTACTTC. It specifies CSASILETQYF.

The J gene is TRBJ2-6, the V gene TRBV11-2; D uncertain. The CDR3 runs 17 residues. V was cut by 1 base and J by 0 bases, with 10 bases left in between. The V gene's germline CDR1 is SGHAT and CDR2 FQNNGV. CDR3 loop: CASSLVYSLSGANVLTF. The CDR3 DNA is TGTGCCAGCAGCTTAGTGTACAGTCTCTCTGGGGCCAACGTCCTGACTTTC.

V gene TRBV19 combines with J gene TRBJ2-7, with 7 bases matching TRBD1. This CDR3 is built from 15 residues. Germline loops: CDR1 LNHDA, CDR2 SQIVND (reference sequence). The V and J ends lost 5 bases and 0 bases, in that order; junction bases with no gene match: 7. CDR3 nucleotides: TGTGCCAGTAGTGCACGGACAGGTAGCTCCTACGAGCAGTACTTC. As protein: CASSARTGSSYEQYF.

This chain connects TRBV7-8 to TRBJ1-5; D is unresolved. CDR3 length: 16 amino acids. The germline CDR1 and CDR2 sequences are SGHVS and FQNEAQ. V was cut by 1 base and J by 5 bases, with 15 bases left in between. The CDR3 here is CASSLVEGASDQPQHF. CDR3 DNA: TGTGCCAGCAGCTTAGTGGAGGGCGCGAGTGATCAGCCCCAGCATTTT.